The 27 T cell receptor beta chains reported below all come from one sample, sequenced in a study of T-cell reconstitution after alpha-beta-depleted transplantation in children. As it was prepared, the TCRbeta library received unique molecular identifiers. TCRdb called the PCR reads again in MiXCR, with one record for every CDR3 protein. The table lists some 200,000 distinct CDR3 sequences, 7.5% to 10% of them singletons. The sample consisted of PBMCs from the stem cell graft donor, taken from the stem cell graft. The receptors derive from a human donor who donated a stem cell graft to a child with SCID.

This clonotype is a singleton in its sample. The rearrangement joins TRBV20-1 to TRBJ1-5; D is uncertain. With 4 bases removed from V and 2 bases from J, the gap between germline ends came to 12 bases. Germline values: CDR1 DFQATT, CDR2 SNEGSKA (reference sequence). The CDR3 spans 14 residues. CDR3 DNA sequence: TGCAGTGCTACTATTCGAATGGGCAATCAGCCCCAGCATTTT. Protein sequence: CSATIRMGNQPQHF.

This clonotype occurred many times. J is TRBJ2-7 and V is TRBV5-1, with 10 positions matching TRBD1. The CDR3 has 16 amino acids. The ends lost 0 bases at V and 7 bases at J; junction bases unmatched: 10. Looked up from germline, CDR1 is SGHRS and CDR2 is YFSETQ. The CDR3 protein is CASSLAVVGQGREQYF. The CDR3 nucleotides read TGCGCCAGCAGCTTGGCAGTCGTGGGACAGGGGCGAGAGCAGTACTTC.

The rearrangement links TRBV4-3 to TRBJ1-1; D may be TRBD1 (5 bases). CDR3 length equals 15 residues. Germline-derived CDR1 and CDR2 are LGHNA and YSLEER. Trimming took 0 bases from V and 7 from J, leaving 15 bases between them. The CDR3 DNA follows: TGCGCCAGCAGCCAAGATCTGGGGGGACCTATTGAAGCTTTCTTT. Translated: CASSQDLGGPIEAFF.

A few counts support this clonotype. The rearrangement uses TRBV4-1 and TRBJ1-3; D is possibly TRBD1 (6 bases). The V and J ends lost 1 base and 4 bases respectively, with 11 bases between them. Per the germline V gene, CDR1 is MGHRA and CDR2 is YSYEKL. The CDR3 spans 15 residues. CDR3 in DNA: TGCGCCAGCAGCCAAGCTAGGGGGTTCGGAAACACCATATATTTT. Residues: CASSQARGFGNTIYF.

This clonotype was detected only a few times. The CDR3 nucleotides read TGCGCCAGCAGCTTGGGGAGTGCGTACTTC. Translated: CASSLGSAYF. J is TRBJ2-7 and V is TRBV5-1; no firm D call. Germline V gene data show CDR1 as SGHRS and CDR2 as YFSETQ. This CDR3 has 10 amino acids. Trimming took 0 bases from V and 12 from J, leaving 7 bases between them.

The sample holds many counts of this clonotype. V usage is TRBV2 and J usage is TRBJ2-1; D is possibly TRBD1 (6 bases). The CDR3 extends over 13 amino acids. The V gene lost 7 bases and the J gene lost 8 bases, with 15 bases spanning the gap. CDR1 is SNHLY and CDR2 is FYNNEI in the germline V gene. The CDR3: CASNTQGFHEQFF. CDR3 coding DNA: TGTGCCAGCAATACACAGGGTTTCCATGAGCAGTTCTTC.

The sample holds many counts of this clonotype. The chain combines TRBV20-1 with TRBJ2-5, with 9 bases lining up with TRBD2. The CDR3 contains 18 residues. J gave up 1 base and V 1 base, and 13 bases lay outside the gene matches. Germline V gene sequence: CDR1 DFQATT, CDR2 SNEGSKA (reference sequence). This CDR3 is CSARGRLAVYAFQETQYF. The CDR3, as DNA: TGCAGTGCTAGAGGTCGACTAGCGGTATACGCCTTCCAAGAGACCCAGTACTTC.

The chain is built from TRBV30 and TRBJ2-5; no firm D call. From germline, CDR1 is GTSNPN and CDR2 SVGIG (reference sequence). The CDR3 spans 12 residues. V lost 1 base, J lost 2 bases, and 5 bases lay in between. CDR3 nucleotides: TGTGCCTGGAGTGAGGCTCAAGAGACCCAGTACTTC. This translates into CAWSEAQETQYF.

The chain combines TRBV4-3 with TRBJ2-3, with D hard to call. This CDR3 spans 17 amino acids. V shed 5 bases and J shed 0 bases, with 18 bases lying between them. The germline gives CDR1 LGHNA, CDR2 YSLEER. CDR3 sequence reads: CASSFRLGFTSTDTQYF. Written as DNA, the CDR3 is TGCGCCAGCAGCTTCCGCCTGGGATTTACTAGCACAGATACGCAGTATTTT.

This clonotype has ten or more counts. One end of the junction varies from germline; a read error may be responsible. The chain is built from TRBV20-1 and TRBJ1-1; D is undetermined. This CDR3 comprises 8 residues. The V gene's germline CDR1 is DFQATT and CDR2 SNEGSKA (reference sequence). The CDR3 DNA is TGCAGTGCCCTTGAGGGAGTCTTT. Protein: CSALEGVF.

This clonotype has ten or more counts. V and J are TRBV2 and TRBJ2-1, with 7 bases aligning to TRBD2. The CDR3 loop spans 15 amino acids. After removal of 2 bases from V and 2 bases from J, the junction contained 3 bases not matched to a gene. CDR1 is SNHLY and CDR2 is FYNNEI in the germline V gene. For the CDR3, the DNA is TGTGCCAGCAGTGAACGGACTAGTCCCTACAATGAGCAGTTCTTC. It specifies CASSERTSPYNEQFF.

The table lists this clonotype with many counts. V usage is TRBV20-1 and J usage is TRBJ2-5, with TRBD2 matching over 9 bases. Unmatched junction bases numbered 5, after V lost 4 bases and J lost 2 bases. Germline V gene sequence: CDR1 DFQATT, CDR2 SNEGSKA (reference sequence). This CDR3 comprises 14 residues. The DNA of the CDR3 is TGCAGTGCTACCATAGCGGGGGAGCAAGAGACCCAGTACTTC. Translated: CSATIAGEQETQYF.

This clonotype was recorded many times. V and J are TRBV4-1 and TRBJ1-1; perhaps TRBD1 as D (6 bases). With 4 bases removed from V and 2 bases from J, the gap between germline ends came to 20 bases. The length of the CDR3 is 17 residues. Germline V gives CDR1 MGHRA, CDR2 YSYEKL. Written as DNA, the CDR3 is TGCGCCAGCAGCCGGGGGCCTCTGATCGGCGGAAACACTGAAGCTTTCTTT. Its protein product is CASSRGPLIGGNTEAFF.

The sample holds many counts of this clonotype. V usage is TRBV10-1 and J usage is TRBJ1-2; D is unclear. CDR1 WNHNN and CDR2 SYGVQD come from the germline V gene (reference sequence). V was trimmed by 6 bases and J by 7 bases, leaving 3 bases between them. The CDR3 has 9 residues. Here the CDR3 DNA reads TGCGCCAGCAGGGTTGGCTACACCTTC. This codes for CASRVGYTF.

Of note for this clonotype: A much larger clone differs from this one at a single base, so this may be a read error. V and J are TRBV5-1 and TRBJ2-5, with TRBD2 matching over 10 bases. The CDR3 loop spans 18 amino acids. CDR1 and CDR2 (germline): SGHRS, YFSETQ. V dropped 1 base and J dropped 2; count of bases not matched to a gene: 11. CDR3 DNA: TGCGCCAGCAGCTTGAGGCCTAGCGGGGGAGTCAATCAAGAGACCCAGTACTTC. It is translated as CASSLRPSGGVNQETQYF.

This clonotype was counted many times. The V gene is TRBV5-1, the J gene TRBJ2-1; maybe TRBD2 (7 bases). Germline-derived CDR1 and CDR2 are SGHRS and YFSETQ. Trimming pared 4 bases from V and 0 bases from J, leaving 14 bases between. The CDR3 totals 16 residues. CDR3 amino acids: CASSGSGGSSYNEQFF. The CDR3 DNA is TGCGCCAGCAGCGGTTCGGGGGGCTCCTCCTACAATGAGCAGTTCTTC.

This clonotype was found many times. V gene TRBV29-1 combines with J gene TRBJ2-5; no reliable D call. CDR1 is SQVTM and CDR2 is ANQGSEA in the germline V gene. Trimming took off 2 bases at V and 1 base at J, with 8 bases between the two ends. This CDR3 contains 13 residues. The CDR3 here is CSVENLAQETQYF. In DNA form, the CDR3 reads TGCAGCGTTGAAAACCTCGCCCAAGAGACCCAGTACTTC.

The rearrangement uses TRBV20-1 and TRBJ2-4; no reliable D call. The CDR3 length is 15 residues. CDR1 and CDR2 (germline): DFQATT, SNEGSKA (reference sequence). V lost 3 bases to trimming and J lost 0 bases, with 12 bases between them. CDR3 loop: CSARVPRSAKNIQYF. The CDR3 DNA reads TGCAGTGCTAGGGTTCCCCGTTCAGCCAAAAACATTCAGTACTTC.

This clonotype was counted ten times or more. This chain's CDR3 is CSAMEGGYEQYF. The CDR3 DNA is TGCAGTGCTATGGAGGGAGGGTACGAGCAGTACTTC. The rearrangement joins TRBV20-1 to TRBJ2-7, with TRBD2 matching 7 bases. V lost 4 bases and J lost 4; bases outside the gene matches: 4. Germline CDR1 reads DFQATT; CDR2 reads SNEGSKA (reference sequence). The CDR3 is made up of 12 amino acids.

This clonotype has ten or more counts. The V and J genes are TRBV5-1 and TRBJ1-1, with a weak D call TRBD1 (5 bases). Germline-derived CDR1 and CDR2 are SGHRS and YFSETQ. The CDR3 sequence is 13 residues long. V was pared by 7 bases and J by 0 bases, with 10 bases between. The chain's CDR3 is CASGQGMNTEAFF. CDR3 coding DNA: TGCGCCAGCGGCCAGGGCATGAACACTGAAGCTTTCTTT.

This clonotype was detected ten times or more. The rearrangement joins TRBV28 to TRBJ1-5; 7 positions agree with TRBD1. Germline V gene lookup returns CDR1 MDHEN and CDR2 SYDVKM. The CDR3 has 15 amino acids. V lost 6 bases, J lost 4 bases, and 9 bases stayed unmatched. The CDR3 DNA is TGTGCCAGCAGACCCACAGGGGCTCGAAATCAGCCCCAGCATTTT. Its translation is CASRPTGARNQPQHF.

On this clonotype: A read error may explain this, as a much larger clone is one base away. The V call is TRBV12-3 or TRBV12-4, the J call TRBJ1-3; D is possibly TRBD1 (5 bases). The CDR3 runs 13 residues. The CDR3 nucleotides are TGTGCCAGGAGTTTTCGGGGGTTGGACACCATATATTTT. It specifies CARSFRGLDTIYF.

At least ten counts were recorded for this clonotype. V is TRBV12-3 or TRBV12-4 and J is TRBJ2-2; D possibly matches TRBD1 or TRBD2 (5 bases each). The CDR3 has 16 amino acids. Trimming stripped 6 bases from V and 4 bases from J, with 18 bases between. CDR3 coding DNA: TGTGCCAGCAGCCGCCGGGACCAGTGGGGCACCGGGGAGCTGTTTTTT. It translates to CASSRRDQWGTGELFF.

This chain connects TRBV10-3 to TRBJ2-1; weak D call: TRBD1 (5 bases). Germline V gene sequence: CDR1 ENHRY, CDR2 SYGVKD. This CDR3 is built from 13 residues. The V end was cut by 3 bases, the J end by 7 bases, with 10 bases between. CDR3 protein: CAISERAGNEQFF. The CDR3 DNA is TGTGCCATCAGTGAAAGGGCAGGGAATGAGCAGTTCTTC.

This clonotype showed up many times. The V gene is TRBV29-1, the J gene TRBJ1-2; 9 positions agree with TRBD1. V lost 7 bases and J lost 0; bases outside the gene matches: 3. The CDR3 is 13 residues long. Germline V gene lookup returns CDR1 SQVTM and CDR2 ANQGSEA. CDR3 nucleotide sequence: TGCAGCGGGGGACAGGGCACTAACTATGGCTACACCTTC. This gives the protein CSGGQGTNYGYTF. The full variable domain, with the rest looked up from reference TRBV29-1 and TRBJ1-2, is SAVISQKPSRDICQRGTSLTIQCQVDSQVTMMFWYRQQPGQSLTLIATANQGSEATYESGFVIDKFPISRPNLTFSTLTVSNMSPEDSSIYLCSGGQGTNYGYTFGSGTRLTVV.

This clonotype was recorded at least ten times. The CDR3 coding sequence is TGCAGTGCTAGAGACCCCCTTCGCGGGGGGGCTGGAAGGGGTACGCAGTATTTT. This sequence encodes CSARDPLRGGAGRGTQYF. J is TRBJ2-3 and V is TRBV20-1; 9 bases are a match to TRBD2. V lost 0 bases and J lost 8; bases outside the gene matches: 18. The germline gives CDR1 DFQATT, CDR2 SNEGSKA (reference sequence). CDR3 length: 18 amino acids.

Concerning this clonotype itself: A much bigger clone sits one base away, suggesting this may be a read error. CDR3 bases: TGTGCCAGCAGCTTGAGACTAGCGTCCCCAGATACGCAGCATTTT. Protein: CASSLRLASPDTQHF. The chain employs TRBV5-5 and TRBJ2-3, with D hard to call. The end of the DNA aligns better with TRBJ1-5, so the J call may be wrong. CDR3 length: 15 amino acids. The germline V gene has CDR1 SGHKS and CDR2 YYEKEE (reference sequence).